The entry that follows covers one T cell receptor beta chain sequence. The data were produced by immunoSEQ multiplex PCR, yet TCRdb's version contains in-frame clones alone and is incomplete. The sample carries some 59,000 clones, over 75% recorded once. The sample originates from a study of blood T cell repertoires in COVID-19. Trimming shortened V by 4 bases and J by 7 bases, and 8 bases separated the two germline ends. The CDR3 loop spans 12 amino acids. CDR1 and CDR2 from the germline V gene are MNHEY and SVGEGT. What was sequenced was peripheral blood. V and J are TRBV6-2 or TRBV6-3 and TRBJ2-1; no clear D. The clonotype was recovered from an elderly man with active or convalescent COVID-19. CDR3 DNA sequence: TGTGCCAGCAGTTCCCTACGGAATGAGCAGTTCTTC. Translated: CASSSLRNEQFF.